The 24 T cell receptor beta chains presented below share a single source sample, sequenced in a study of cytomegalovirus exposure and HLA in healthy donors. PCR amplification relied on 60 Vbeta primers (plus 13 Jbeta primers). The method was immunoSEQ multiplex PCR; TCRdb's version includes in-frame clones alone and lacks a portion of them. This table holds under 200,000 clones, 86% found once. The sample taken for sequencing was PBMCs. The source is a woman between 18 and 30 years old in good health and CMV-seronegative.

J is TRBJ2-2 and V is TRBV11-2; TRBD2 is a possible D gene (5 bases). Germline CDR1 and CDR2: SGHAT and FQNNGV. V lost 4 bases and J lost 2, with 8 bases in between. CDR3 length: 14 residues. DNA of the CDR3: TGTGCCAGCAGCTCCGGACTTAACACCGGGGAGCTGTTTTTT. Amino acids: CASSSGLNTGELFF.

This clone came up once. This chain joins TRBV30 and TRBJ2-7; D remains ambiguous. CDR3 size: 12 residues. The V and J ends lost 2 bases and 1 base respectively, with 6 bases between them. In germline, CDR1 is GTSNPN, CDR2 SVGIG (reference sequence). The CDR3 spells CAWSPPSYEQYF. DNA of the CDR3: TGTGCCTGGAGTCCCCCTTCCTACGAGCAGTACTTC.

The J gene is TRBJ1-1, the V gene TRBV28; possible D gene TRBD1, 5 bases. The CDR3 is made up of 16 amino acids. Germline assignment: CDR1 MDHEN and CDR2 SYDVKM. V lost 5 bases to trimming and J lost 3 bases, with 19 bases between them. The DNA for the CDR3 is TGTGCCAGCAGTCCCGGACCCCAACGGGGGGACACTGAAGCTTTCTTT. The encoded protein is CASSPGPQRGDTEAFF. Full variable domain (rest looked up from reference TRBV28 and TRBJ1-1): DVKVTQSSRYLVKRTGEKVFLECVQDMDHENMFWYRQDPGLGLRLIYFSYDVKMKEKGDIPEGYSVSREKKERFSLILESASTNQTSMYLCASSPGPQRGDTEAFFGQGTRLTVV.

The rearrangement links TRBV7-9 to TRBJ2-4; 7 nucleotides agree with TRBD1. The CDR3 spans 16 residues. V shed 3 bases, J shed 0 bases, and the junction held 5 bases outside the gene matches. Per the germline V gene, CDR1 is SEHNR and CDR2 is FQNEAQ (reference sequence). The CDR3 protein is CASSLGQQLAKNIQYF. The CDR3 DNA is TGTGCCAGCAGCTTGGGACAGCAACTAGCCAAAAACATTCAGTACTTC.

This clone was detected only a few times. The rearrangement links TRBV30 to TRBJ2-1; 7 bases align to TRBD2. Germline CDR1 is GTSNPN and CDR2 is SVGIG (reference sequence). Trimming at V came to 0 bases and at J to 6 bases, leaving 8 bases not matched to a gene. This CDR3 region has 15 residues. In DNA, the CDR3 is TGTGCCTGGAGTGTAGGACTAGAAGGTTTCAATGAGCAGTTCTTC. It yields the protein CAWSVGLEGFNEQFF.

J is TRBJ2-7 and V is TRBV6-1, with 8 nucleotides matching TRBD2. The CDR3 has 17 residues. Unmatched junction bases numbered 9, after V lost 2 bases and J lost 0 bases. CDR1 is MNHNS and CDR2 is SASEGT in the germline V gene. This CDR3 is CASSEIGGRGVSYEQYF. The CDR3 DNA sequence: TGTGCCAGCAGTGAAATCGGTGGGCGGGGGGTCTCCTACGAGCAGTACTTC.

The CDR3 is CASSSRTSRHSYEQYF. The CDR3 DNA sequence: TGTGCCAGCAGCTCCAGGACTAGCCGCCACTCCTACGAGCAGTACTTC. The V call is TRBV7-8, the J call TRBJ2-7; 8 positions match TRBD2. Germline lookup yields CDR1 SGHVS and CDR2 FQNEAQ. There are 16 residues in the CDR3. V shed 4 bases, J shed 0 bases, and the junction held 8 bases outside the gene matches.

CDR3 nucleotides: TGTGCCAGCAGTGTGGACAGGGACAATTCACCCCTCCACTTT. Protein sequence: CASSVDRDNSPLHF. J is TRBJ1-6 and V is TRBV2; TRBD1 matches 8 bases. V was pared by 4 bases and J by 7 bases, with 3 bases of the junction left unmatched. From germline, CDR1 is SNHLY and CDR2 FYNNEI. This CDR3 is built from 14 residues.

The V call is TRBV10-3, the J call TRBJ1-1; tentatively, D is TRBD1 (6 bases). Per the germline V gene, CDR1 is ENHRY and CDR2 is SYGVKD. V lost 10 bases to trimming and J lost 7 bases, with 25 bases between them. CDR3 size: 15 residues. The DNA for the CDR3 is TGTGCCACGAAAACTCGGACAGACTTGAATGGTGAAGCTTTCTTT. It yields the protein CATKTRTDLNGEAFF.

The J gene is TRBJ1-5, the V gene TRBV2, with D hard to call. The CDR3 covers 13 residues. CDR1 and CDR2 from the germline V gene are SNHLY and FYNNEI. Trimming removed 8 bases at V and 0 bases at J, with 8 bases between. In DNA, the CDR3 is TGTGCCAGCCAGAGGGATAGCAATCAGCCCCAGCATTTT. As protein: CASQRDSNQPQHF.

The chain carries TRBV29-1 and TRBJ2-3; TRBD2 is a possible D gene (5 bases). V lost 7 bases and J lost 6, with 26 bases in between. Germline assignment: CDR1 SQVTM and CDR2 ANQGSEA. The CDR3 runs to 16 residues. This CDR3 reads CSAEPSGWIISDTQYF. CDR3 DNA: TGCAGCGCCGAGCCCTCGGGGTGGATAATATCGGATACGCAGTATTTT.

This sequence joins TRBV28 and TRBJ2-7; the D gene is possibly TRBD2 (5 bases). The CDR3 is 12 amino acids. V was clipped by 6 bases and J by 7 bases, with 13 bases between them. In germline, CDR1 is MDHEN, CDR2 SYDVKM. The CDR3 spells CASRARAGEQYF. For the CDR3, the DNA is TGTGCCAGCAGAGCGAGGGCCGGGGAGCAGTACTTC.

This chain connects TRBV6-5 to TRBJ2-7; no clear D gene. The CDR3 extends over 15 amino acids. V was clipped by 3 bases and J by 0 bases, with 12 bases between them. Germline-derived CDR1 and CDR2 are MNHEY and SVGAGI. CDR3 loop: CASSYAGDTSYEQYF. DNA of the CDR3: TGTGCCAGCAGTTATGCCGGCGACACCTCCTACGAGCAGTACTTC.

This chain uses TRBV30 with TRBJ1-5; 8 bases fit TRBD1. The closer fit of TRBJ2-3 to the DNA end suggests the J call may be wrong. Looked up from germline, CDR1 is GTSNPN and CDR2 is SVGIG (reference sequence). CDR3 length: 16 amino acids. The CDR3 nucleotides are TGTGCCTGGAGGGAGATCGTCGGGACAGGTGATCAGCCCCAGTATTTT. Protein: CAWREIVGTGDQPQYF.

This chain connects TRBV27 to TRBJ2-7; D is perhaps TRBD2 (5 bases). V was clipped by 2 bases and J by 3 bases, with 17 bases between them. Germline CDR1 is MNHEY and CDR2 is SMNVEV (reference sequence). CDR3 length: 16 amino acids. CDR3 DNA sequence: TGTGCCAGCAGTTTACAGACCCCCGAGGGTGTCTACGAGCAGTACTTC. The encoded protein is CASSLQTPEGVYEQYF.

This chain links TRBV29-1 with TRBJ2-7; perhaps TRBD1 as D (6 bases). Trimming shortened V by 7 bases and J by 5 bases, and 21 bases separated the two germline ends. This CDR3 comprises 14 residues. Germline assignment: CDR1 SQVTM and CDR2 ANQGSEA. Here the CDR3 DNA reads TGCAGCGGGTACTACCAGGGGTCTAAAAACGAGCAGTACTTC. This codes for CSGYYQGSKNEQYF.

The CDR3, as DNA: TGTGCCAGCAGCGTATCCGCTACAGGGGGCTATGGCTACACCTTC. As protein: CASSVSATGGYGYTF. This chain links TRBV9 with TRBJ1-2; 8 nucleotides agree with TRBD1. The V gene's germline CDR1 is SGDLS and CDR2 YYNGEE. The trim removed 1 base at V and 4 bases at J, leaving 6 bases unmatched. This CDR3 has 15 residues.

The V call is TRBV6-1, the J call TRBJ1-2, with a tentative D call TRBD1 (5 bases). V lost 5 bases to trimming and J lost 8 bases, with 15 bases between them. The CDR3 is 13 residues long. Germline V gene lookup returns CDR1 MNHNS and CDR2 SASEGT. CDR3 protein: CASSSEGGAGYTF. The CDR3 DNA is TGTGCCAGCAGTTCGGAAGGAGGGGCGGGCTACACCTTC.

This chain links TRBV30 with TRBJ1-1; D perhaps matches TRBD1 (5 bases). The germline V and J ends were trimmed by 2 bases and 5 bases, with 9 bases remaining between them. This CDR3 region has 12 residues. Germline loops: CDR1 GTSNPN, CDR2 SVGIG (reference sequence). The CDR3 DNA is TGTGCCTGGAGTCTTGGGGGGACTGAAGCTTTCTTT. This translates into CAWSLGGTEAFF. The whole variable domain, remainder taken from reference TRBV30 and TRBJ1-1, is SQTIHQWPATLVQPVGSPLSLECTVEGTSNPNLYWYRQAAGRGLQLLFYSVGIGQISSEVPQNLSASRPQDRQFILSSKKLLLSDSGFYLCAWSLGGTEAFFGQGTRLTVV.

The V call is TRBV28, the J call TRBJ1-5, with D perhaps TRBD1 (5 bases). Germline V gene sequence: CDR1 MDHEN, CDR2 SYDVKM. The ends were cut back, 4 bases at V and 2 bases at J, with 12 bases in the middle. The CDR3 is 15 residues long. This CDR3 is CASSYPTEGNQPQHF. CDR3 coding DNA: TGTGCCAGCAGTTACCCGACAGAGGGCAATCAGCCCCAGCATTTT. The variable domain in full, completed from reference TRBV28 and TRBJ1-5, reads DVKVTQSSRYLVKRTGEKVFLECVQDMDHENMFWYRQDPGLGLRLIYFSYDVKMKEKGDIPEGYSVSREKKERFSLILESASTNQTSMYLCASSYPTEGNQPQHFGDGTRLSIL.

The rearrangement joins TRBV28 to TRBJ1-5, with TRBD1 matching over 7 bases. Germline values: CDR1 MDHEN, CDR2 SYDVKM. This CDR3 region has 15 residues. Trimming cost V 1 base and J 9 bases; bases outside gene matches: 9. This chain's CDR3 is CASSLFRTGVRPQHF. The DNA for the CDR3 is TGTGCCAGCAGTTTATTCCGGACAGGCGTTCGGCCCCAGCATTTT. The whole variable domain, filled in from reference TRBV28 and TRBJ1-5, reads DVKVTQSSRYLVKRTGEKVFLECVQDMDHENMFWYRQDPGLGLRLIYFSYDVKMKEKGDIPEGYSVSREKKERFSLILESASTNQTSMYLCASSLFRTGVRPQHFGDGTRLSIL.

The chain couples TRBV27 to TRBJ2-1, with TRBD2 matching over 7 bases. CDR3 length equals 15 residues. CDR1 is MNHEY and CDR2 is SMNVEV in the germline V gene (reference sequence). V lost 2 bases, J lost 2 bases, and 3 bases stayed unmatched. The DNA for the CDR3 is TGTGCCAGCAGTTTAGCGGGAGACACCTACAATGAGCAGTTCTTC. The encoded protein is CASSLAGDTYNEQFF.

The CDR3 bases are TGTGCCAGCAGCCTAGCGGGAAGTACCGGGGAGCTGTTTTTT. Translated, it gives CASSLAGSTGELFF. This rearrangement joins TRBV2 to TRBJ2-2; 9 bases map to TRBD2. CDR1 is SNHLY, CDR2 FYNNEI, per germline. Trimming took 6 bases from V and 5 from J; bases not matched to a gene: 4. The CDR3 totals 14 residues.

The V gene is TRBV2, the J gene TRBJ2-7; 9 nucleotides line up with TRBD1. Germline-derived CDR1 and CDR2 are SNHLY and FYNNEI. This CDR3 has 16 residues. Losses at the gene ends were 6 bases for V and 0 bases for J; bases not matched to a gene: 9. The CDR3 sequence is CASRGDRDRSSYEQYF. The DNA of the CDR3 is TGTGCCAGCAGGGGGGACAGGGATCGGAGCTCCTACGAGCAGTACTTC.